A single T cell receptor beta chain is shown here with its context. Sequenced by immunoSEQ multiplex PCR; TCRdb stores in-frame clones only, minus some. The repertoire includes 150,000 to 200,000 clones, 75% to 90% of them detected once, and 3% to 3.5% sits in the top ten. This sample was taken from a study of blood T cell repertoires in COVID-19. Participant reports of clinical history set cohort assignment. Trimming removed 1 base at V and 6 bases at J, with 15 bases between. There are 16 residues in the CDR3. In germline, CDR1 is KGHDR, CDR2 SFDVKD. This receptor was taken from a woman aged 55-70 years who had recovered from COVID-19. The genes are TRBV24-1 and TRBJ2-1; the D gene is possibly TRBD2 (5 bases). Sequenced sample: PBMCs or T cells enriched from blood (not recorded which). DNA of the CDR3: TGTGCCACCAGTGATTTCGGCAGAGCCACTAGCAATGAGCAGTTCTTC. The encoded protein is CATSDFGRATSNEQFF.